This T cell receptor (beta chain) is from a study of beta chain features in type 1 diabetes. Findings and caveats of the study: Shortening that was moderate but significant affected the TCRB CDR3s of Type 1 diabetes patients in all four CD4+ subsets.

Trimming took 0 bases from V and 3 from J; bases not matched to a gene: 3. Germline-derived CDR1 and CDR2 are KGHSH and LQKENI. The CDR3 loop spans 16 amino acids. The sample holds many counts of this clone. Its antigen is unidentified. The investigators reverse transcribed all of the isolated RNA, so they sequenced expressed TCRB transcripts. The method was immunoSEQ multiplex PCR; TCRdb's version includes in-frame clones alone and lacks a portion of them. The sample holds about 370,000 clones, 8.5% to 10% seen once. The TCR sequence derives from a man between 25 and 39 years old with type 1 diabetes. The sample was central memory CD4+ T cells from blood. The rearrangement uses TRBV18 and TRBJ2-1; 9 bases are shared with TRBD2. CDR3 sequence: CASSPPTSGYYNEQFF. The CDR3 bases are TGTGCCAGCTCACCACCGACTAGCGGTTACTACAATGAGCAGTTCTTC.